One sample yielded the 27 T cell receptor beta chains listed below, sequenced in a study of cytotoxic CD8 clonotypes in ibrutinib-treated CLL. TCRdb's table, derived via immunoSEQ multiplex PCR, lists solely in-frame clones and lacks some. This sample carries 250,000 to 350,000 clones, approximately 79% of them seen once, and the ten largest clones take approximately 5.1%. The material was PBMCs, obtained at disease progression, from a patient treated with ibrutinib. Receptors were obtained from a human donor with chronic lymphocytic leukemia.

The rearrangement links TRBV29-1 to TRBJ2-5; possible D gene TRBD1, 6 bases. The V end was cut by 7 bases, the J end by 5 bases, with 14 bases between. The CDR3 consists of 12 residues. Germline V gives CDR1 SQVTM, CDR2 ANQGSEA. The CDR3 region is CSATGSRETQYF. CDR3 coding DNA: TGCAGCGCCACAGGGTCTCGGGAGACCCAGTACTTC.

This clone was seen only a few times. The chain employs TRBV18 and TRBJ2-2, with TRBD1 identical over 10 bases. The V and J ends lost 6 bases and 3 bases, in that order; junction bases with no gene match: 7. CDR3 size: 16 residues. CDR1 is KGHSH and CDR2 is LQKENI in the germline V gene. The DNA for the CDR3 is TGTGCCAGCTCCTTAACCGGGACAGGGGACACCGGGGAGCTGTTTTTT. Amino acids: CASSLTGTGDTGELFF. Full variable domain (remainder filled in from reference TRBV18 and TRBJ2-2): NAGVMQNPRHLVRRRGQEARLRCSPMKGHSHVYWYRQLPEEGLKFMVYLQKENIIDESGMPKERFSAEFPKEGPSILRIQQVVRGDSAAYFCASSLTGTGDTGELFFGEGSRLTVL.

The chain employs TRBV2 and TRBJ2-5; 9 bases match TRBD2. The CDR3 extends over 15 amino acids. Germline V gene sequence: CDR1 SNHLY, CDR2 FYNNEI. V lost 2 bases, J lost 5 bases, and 6 bases stayed unmatched. The CDR3 nucleotides are TGTGCCAGCAGTGAAACGGCGGGAGGGGCCGAGACCCAGTACTTC. It translates to CASSETAGGAETQYF.

This clone appeared once. The chain uses TRBV21-1 and TRBJ2-6; the table's D call, TRBD2, has no DNA check behind it. TRBV21-1 is termed a pseudogene. The CDR3 consists of 17 residues. This CDR3 is CASRTRDPLSGANVLTF. DNA of the CDR3: TGTGCCAGCAGGACTAGGGACCCTTTAAGCGGGGCCAACGTCCTGACTTTC.

In its sample, this clone was seen a few times. V is TRBV5-1 and J is TRBJ1-2; D unclear. This CDR3 contains 14 residues. V lost 3 bases and J 2 bases, leaving 11 bases between the germline ends. Looked up from germline, CDR1 is SGHRS and CDR2 is YFSETQ. The DNA for the CDR3 is TGCGCCAGCAGCTCCCGCACAGCGAACTATGGCTACACCTTC. This codes for CASSSRTANYGYTF. Full variable domain (remainder filled in from reference TRBV5-1 and TRBJ1-2): KAGVTQTPRYLIKTRGQQVTLSCSPISGHRSVSWYQQTPGQGLQFLFEYFSETQRNKGNFPGRFSGRQFSNSRSEMNVSTLELGDSALYLCASSSRTANYGYTFGSGTRLTVV.

V and J are TRBV7-9 and TRBJ1-3; D call uncertain. CDR3 length: 15 amino acids. The V gene's germline CDR1 is SEHNR and CDR2 FQNEAQ (reference sequence). Trimming took 4 bases from V and 0 from J, leaving 10 bases between them. Written as DNA, the CDR3 is TGTGCCAGCAGCTCCCTCGGGAACTCTGGAAACACCATATATTTT. Its translation is CASSSLGNSGNTIYF.

The CDR3 nucleotides are TGTGCCAGCAGGGGACTAGCATCCTACGAGCAGTACTTC. Translated: CASRGLASYEQYF. The rearrangement joins TRBV2 to TRBJ2-7; 9 positions agree with TRBD2. The CDR3 has 13 amino acids. Germline V gives CDR1 SNHLY, CDR2 FYNNEI. The V and J ends lost 6 bases and 1 base, in that order; junction bases with no gene match: 1.

The chain carries TRBV11-2 and TRBJ2-7, with D unresolved. Per the germline V gene, CDR1 is SGHAT and CDR2 is FQNNGV. V dropped 5 bases and J dropped 6 bases, with 8 bases sitting between them. The CDR3 runs 11 residues. The CDR3 reads CASSQVGEQYF. CDR3 DNA sequence: TGTGCCAGCAGCCAAGTAGGCGAGCAGTACTTC.

This clone has a count of ten or more. The J gene is TRBJ1-4, the V gene TRBV25-1; TRBD1 might be the D (5 bases). This CDR3 is 16 amino acids long. V was clipped by 3 bases and J by 7 bases, with 18 bases between them. CDR1 and CDR2 (germline): MGHDK, SYGVNS. CDR3 in DNA: TGTGCCAGCAGTGAGGGTAGTTCGTGGGGGGGTGAAAAACTGTTTTTT. It specifies CASSEGSSWGGEKLFF. Together with reference TRBV25-1 and TRBJ1-4, the CDR3 gives the full variable domain: EADIYQTPRYLVIGTGKKITLECSQTMGHDKMYWYQQDPGMELHLIHYSYGVNSTEKGDLSSESTVSRIRTEHFPLTLESARPSHTSQYLCASSEGSSWGGEKLFFGSGTQLSVL.

This clone was counted a single time. The chain uses TRBV2 and TRBJ1-5; unclear D gene. The CDR3 extends over 15 amino acids. In germline, CDR1 is SNHLY, CDR2 FYNNEI. V dropped 4 bases and J dropped 1 base, with 11 bases sitting between them. CDR3 DNA sequence: TGTGCCAGCAGTGGCGACGGCAGGAGCAATCAGCCCCAGCATTTT. Amino acid sequence: CASSGDGRSNQPQHF.

This chain uses TRBV29-1 with TRBJ2-2; D possibly corresponds to TRBD2 (7 bases). This CDR3 contains 15 residues. V dropped 4 bases and J dropped 0 bases, with 12 bases sitting between them. Per the germline V gene, CDR1 is SQVTM and CDR2 is ANQGSEA. The CDR3 protein is CSVVGGAPNTGELFF. The DNA for the CDR3 is TGCAGCGTTGTTGGGGGGGCCCCGAACACCGGGGAGCTGTTTTTT.

The V call is TRBV28, the J call TRBJ2-1; maybe TRBD2 (7 bases). The germline gives CDR1 MDHEN, CDR2 SYDVKM. V shed 11 bases and J shed 6 bases, with 11 bases lying between them. The CDR3 runs 11 residues. This CDR3 is CAAGASNEQFF. The CDR3 DNA sequence: TGTGCCGCGGGGGCATCCAATGAGCAGTTCTTC.

The chain uses TRBV18 and TRBJ2-1; D assignment may be TRBD1 or TRBD2 (5 bases each). The CDR3 length is 14 residues. Germline CDR1 is KGHSH and CDR2 is LQKENI. Trimming shortened V by 4 bases and J by 8 bases, and 15 bases separated the two germline ends. CDR3 DNA: TGTGCCAGCTCACGGGACGGCGGTAAGGATGAGCAGTTCTTC. Protein: CASSRDGGKDEQFF.

This clone appeared a few times. The chain is built from TRBV5-6 and TRBJ1-2, with TRBD1 matching 7 bases. The CDR3 consists of 14 residues. V was clipped by 1 base and J by 5 bases; unmatched bases: 5. Germline CDR1 SGHDT, CDR2 YYEEEE. CDR3 in amino acids: CASSLRQGWYGYTF. The CDR3 DNA reads as TGTGCCAGCAGCTTGAGACAGGGTTGGTATGGCTACACCTTC.

The rearrangement links TRBV7-8 to TRBJ1-1; D gene uncertain. CDR1 SGHVS and CDR2 FQNEAQ come from the germline V gene. V was trimmed by 2 bases and J by 2 bases, leaving 15 bases between them. The CDR3 is 16 amino acids. This CDR3 is CASSLLGYQVNTEAFF. The CDR3 DNA follows: TGTGCCAGCAGCTTATTGGGGTACCAAGTTAACACTGAAGCTTTCTTT.

The genes are TRBV10-3 and TRBJ1-3, with unresolved D. Trimming stripped 2 bases from V and 0 bases from J, with 11 bases between. In germline, CDR1 is ENHRY, CDR2 SYGVKD. The CDR3 totals 16 residues. CDR3 amino acids: CAISENNNFSGNTIYF. DNA of the CDR3: TGTGCCATCAGTGAGAACAACAATTTCTCTGGAAACACCATATATTTT.

The J gene is TRBJ1-1, the V gene TRBV7-9; D unclear. In germline, CDR1 is SEHNR, CDR2 FQNEAQ (reference sequence). This CDR3 is built from 14 residues. Between the trimmed V and J ends, which lost 0 bases and 1 base, there was a span of 6 bases. The CDR3 bases are TGTGCCAGCAGCTTAGCTGCATCGAACACTGAAGCTTTCTTT. This sequence encodes CASSLAASNTEAFF.

CDR3 coding DNA: TGTGCCAGCAGCCCAAGGGGCAGTAGCAATCAGCCCCAGCATTTT. Translated, it gives CASSPRGSSNQPQHF. The rearrangement links TRBV9 to TRBJ1-5, with D maybe TRBD1 (5 bases). Germline CDR1 and CDR2: SGDLS and YYNGEE. The CDR3 has 15 amino acids. V gave up 4 bases and J gave up 0 bases, with 11 bases separating them.

This chain connects TRBV6-4 to TRBJ2-7; D may be TRBD1 (7 bases). V dropped 7 bases and J dropped 5 bases, with 24 bases sitting between them. The CDR3 loop spans 16 amino acids. Germline V gives CDR1 MRHNA, CDR2 SNTAGT. The CDR3 DNA follows: TGTGCCAGCATAGGCCCGGTTTCAGGGGGGTGCCACGAGCAGTACTTC. This gives the protein CASIGPVSGGCHEQYF.

This chain uses TRBV19 with TRBJ2-3; D is possibly TRBD1 (5 bases). The V end lost 5 bases, the J end lost 7 bases, and 10 bases lay between the germline ends. CDR1 is LNHDA and CDR2 is SQIVND in the germline V gene (reference sequence). This CDR3 has 12 residues. CDR3 sequence (DNA): TGTGCCAGTAGTCCCCAGGGCAATACGCAGTATTTT. This gives the protein CASSPQGNTQYF.

The chain has TRBV7-8 and TRBJ2-4; D perhaps matches TRBD1 (6 bases). Trimming cost V 5 bases and J 0 bases, with 23 bases left between them. Germline assignment: CDR1 SGHVS and CDR2 FQNEAQ. CDR3 size: 19 residues. CDR3 residues: CASSARRGPYHEAKNIQYF. The CDR3 coding sequence is TGTGCCAGCAGCGCCCGCAGGGGCCCCTACCATGAAGCCAAAAACATTCAGTACTTC.

This chain links TRBV13 with TRBJ2-3; D may be TRBD2 (6 bases). The germline V and J ends were trimmed by 4 bases and 2 bases, with 10 bases remaining between them. This CDR3 contains 14 residues. Germline CDR1 PRHDT, CDR2 FYEKMQ (reference sequence). The CDR3 DNA is TGTGCCAGCAGCTCTAGCGCCCTCACAGATACGCAGTATTTT. Protein product: CASSSSALTDTQYF. Complete variable domain (other parts from reference TRBV13 and TRBJ2-3): AAGVIQSPRHLIKEKRETATLKCYPIPRHDTVYWYQQGPGQDPQFLISFYEKMQSDKGSIPDRFSAQQFSDYHSELNMSSLELGDSALYFCASSSSALTDTQYFGPGTRLTVL.

For the CDR3, the DNA is TGTGCCAGCAGTTTATTGGTCGGTCCCGGGGAGCTGTTTTTT. Protein: CASSLLVGPGELFF. The chain employs TRBV27 and TRBJ2-2, with D uncertain. V lost 1 base and J lost 6, with 9 bases in between. The CDR3 contains 14 residues. Germline V CDR1 and CDR2: MNHEY, SMNVEV (reference sequence).

The chain combines TRBV9 with TRBJ2-2; D uncertain. The germline V and J ends were trimmed by 1 base and 6 bases, with 4 bases remaining between them. The germline V gene encodes CDR1 SGDLS and CDR2 YYNGEE. This CDR3 is built from 12 residues. The CDR3 spells CASSVFSGELFF. The CDR3 coding sequence is TGTGCCAGCAGCGTATTCTCCGGGGAGCTGTTTTTT.

V usage is TRBV9 and J usage is TRBJ2-1; TRBD2 matches 8 bases. V dropped 2 bases and J dropped 10; count of bases not matched to a gene: 8. The CDR3 sequence is 14 residues long. CDR1 is SGDLS and CDR2 is YYNGEE in the germline V gene. This CDR3 reads CASSVGLGGLEQFF. CDR3 coding DNA: TGTGCCAGCAGCGTGGGACTAGGGGGGTTAGAGCAGTTCTTC.

The chain uses TRBV10-1 and TRBJ2-7, with a weak D call TRBD1 (5 bases). CDR1 WNHNN and CDR2 SYGVQD come from the germline V gene (reference sequence). This CDR3 has 13 amino acids. Trimming pared 6 bases from V and 1 base from J, leaving 10 bases between. The CDR3 nucleotides are TGCGCCAGCAGCAGGGCCGGATCCTACGAGCAGTACTTC. Its protein product is CASSRAGSYEQYF.

This chain connects TRBV5-6 to TRBJ2-7; D not resolved. This CDR3 is 12 amino acids long. Germline V lookup: CDR1 SGHDT, CDR2 YYEEEE. The V end lost 1 base, the J end lost 6 bases, and 8 bases lay between the germline ends. The CDR3 sequence: CASSLRALEQYF. In DNA, the CDR3 is TGTGCCAGCAGCTTGCGGGCCCTCGAGCAGTACTTC.